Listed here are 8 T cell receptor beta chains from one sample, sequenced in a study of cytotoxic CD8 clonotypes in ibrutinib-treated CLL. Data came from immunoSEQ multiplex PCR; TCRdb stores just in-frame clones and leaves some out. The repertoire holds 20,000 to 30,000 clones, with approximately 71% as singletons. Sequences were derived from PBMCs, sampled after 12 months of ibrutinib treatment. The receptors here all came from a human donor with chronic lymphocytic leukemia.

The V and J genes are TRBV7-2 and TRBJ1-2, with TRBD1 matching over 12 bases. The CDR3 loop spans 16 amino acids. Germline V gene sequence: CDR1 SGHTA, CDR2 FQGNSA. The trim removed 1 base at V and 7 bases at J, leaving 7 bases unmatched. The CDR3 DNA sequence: TGTGCCAGCAGCTTAGTGGGGGGACAGGGGGCTGGTGGCTACACCTTC. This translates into CASSLVGGQGAGGYTF. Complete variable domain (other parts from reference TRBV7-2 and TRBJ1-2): GAGVSQSPSNKVTEKGKDVELRCDPISGHTALYWYRQSLGQGLEFLIYFQGNSAPDKSGLPSDRFSAERTGGSVSTLTIQRTQQEDSAVYLCASSLVGGQGAGGYTFGSGTRLTVV.

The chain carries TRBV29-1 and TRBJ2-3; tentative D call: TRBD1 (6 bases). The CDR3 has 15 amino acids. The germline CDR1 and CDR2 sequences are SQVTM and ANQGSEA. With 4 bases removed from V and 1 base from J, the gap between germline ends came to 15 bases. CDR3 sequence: CSVGGLALRTDTQYF. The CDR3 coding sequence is TGCAGCGTTGGGGGGCTAGCCTTGCGCACAGATACGCAGTATTTT.

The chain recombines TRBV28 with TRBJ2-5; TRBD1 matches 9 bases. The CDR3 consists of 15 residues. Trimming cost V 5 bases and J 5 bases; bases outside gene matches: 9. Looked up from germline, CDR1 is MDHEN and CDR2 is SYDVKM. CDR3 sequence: CASSLAGQGFETQYF. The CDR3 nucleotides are TGTGCCAGCAGTCTCGCGGGACAGGGTTTCGAGACCCAGTACTTC.

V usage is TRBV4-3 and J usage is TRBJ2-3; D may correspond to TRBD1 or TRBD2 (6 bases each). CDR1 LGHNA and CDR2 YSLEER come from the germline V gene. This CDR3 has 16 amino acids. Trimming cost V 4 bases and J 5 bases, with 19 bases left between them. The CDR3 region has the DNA TGCGCCAGCAGCCGTACGAGGGGGGCGTCAAAAGATACGCAGTATTTT. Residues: CASSRTRGASKDTQYF.

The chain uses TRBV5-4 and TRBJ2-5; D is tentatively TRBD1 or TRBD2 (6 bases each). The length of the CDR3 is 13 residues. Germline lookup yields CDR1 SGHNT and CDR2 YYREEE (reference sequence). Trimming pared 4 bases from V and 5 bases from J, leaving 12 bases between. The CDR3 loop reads CASSPQGRETQYF. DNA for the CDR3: TGTGCCAGCAGCCCGCAGGGGAGGGAGACCCAGTACTTC.

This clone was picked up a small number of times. The CDR3 DNA is TGCGCCAGCAGCCAAGTCCAGGGTAGCAATCAGCCCCAGCATTTT. Translated: CASSQVQGSNQPQHF. The chain links TRBV4-3 to TRBJ1-5, with D possibly being TRBD1 (5 bases). The CDR3 is made up of 15 amino acids. CDR1 is LGHNA, CDR2 YSLEER, per germline. V dropped 1 base and J dropped 0 bases, with 7 bases sitting between them.

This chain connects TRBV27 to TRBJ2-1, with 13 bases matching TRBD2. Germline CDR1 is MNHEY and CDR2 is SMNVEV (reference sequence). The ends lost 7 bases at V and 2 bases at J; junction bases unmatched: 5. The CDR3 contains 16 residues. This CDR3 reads CASTGLAGPPYNEQFF. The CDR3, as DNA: TGTGCCAGCACGGGACTAGCGGGGCCACCCTACAATGAGCAGTTCTTC.

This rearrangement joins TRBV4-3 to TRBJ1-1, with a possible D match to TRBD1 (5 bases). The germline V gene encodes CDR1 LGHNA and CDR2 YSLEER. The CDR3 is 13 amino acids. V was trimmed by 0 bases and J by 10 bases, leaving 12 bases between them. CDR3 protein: CASSQEHRQGAFF. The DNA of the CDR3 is TGCGCCAGCAGCCAAGAACATCGGCAGGGAGCTTTCTTT.